Following are 28 T cell receptor beta chains from one sample sequenced in a study of tumor-infiltrating lymphocytes in primary liver carcinoma. Unsorted whole blood served as the source of blood RNA, and germline DNA was extracted as well. From roughly 500 ng total RNA, TCR beta cDNA was generated with a primer in the constant region. Construction of TCR beta libraries relied on three successive nested multiplex PCR rounds employing slightly modified ARM-PCR. For roughly 11 cycles apiece, the opening two PCR rounds ran with TRBV1-TRBV30 forward primers and a C-beta reverse primer. TCRdb re-derived calls from the multiplex PCR reads in MiXCR, one entry per CDR3 protein. Among about 320,000 distinct CDR3 sequences listed, 65% were seen once. The sequencing sample was made of peripheral blood. Source of these receptors: a middle-aged man with primary liver carcinoma and hepatitis B virus infection.

This clonotype came up many times. The chain combines TRBV6-5 with TRBJ1-6; no clear D gene. The CDR3 totals 15 residues. Trimming took 7 bases from V and 4 from J, leaving 14 bases between them. Germline CDR1 MNHEY, CDR2 SVGAGI. The CDR3 spells CASNKGSGYNSPLHF. CDR3 nucleotides: TGTGCCAGCAACAAAGGGAGCGGGTATAATTCACCCCTCCACTTT.

This clonotype was seen ten or more times. The gene calls are TRBV11-3 and TRBJ2-1; D is unresolved. Germline CDR1 is SGHNT and CDR2 is YENEEA. The CDR3 covers 14 residues. The germline V and J ends were trimmed by 0 bases and 10 bases, with 13 bases remaining between them. In DNA, the CDR3 is TGTGCCAGCAGCTTAGATTGGATGGGTGGGGAGCAGTTCTTC. It translates to CASSLDWMGGEQFF.

On this clonotype itself: No conserved phenylalanine or tryptophan is present at the end of the CDR3, so a read error is the likely explanation. The genes are TRBV5-5 and TRBJ2-1; D gene uncertain. Germline CDR1 reads SGHKS; CDR2 reads YYEKEE (reference sequence). V was cut by 5 bases and J by 9 bases, with 9 bases left in between. This CDR3 contains 11 residues. DNA for the CDR3: TGTGCCAGCAGTTGGGAAGGTGAGCAGTTCGTC. This encodes CASSWEGEQFV.

In regard to this clonotype: At one end the junction does not follow the germline gene, possibly because of a read error. This chain connects TRBV11-2 to TRBJ2-1, with 9 positions matching TRBD2. This CDR3 comprises 16 residues. The germline CDR1 and CDR2 sequences are SGHAT and FQNNGV. The CDR3 sequence is CASSPLSGSSYNKQFF. The CDR3 bases are TGTGCCAGCAGCCCTCTTAGCGGGAGCTCCTACAATAAGCAGTTCTTC.

Concerning this clonotype: Just one base apart from a much larger clone, this may be a read error. This chain links TRBV29-1 with TRBJ2-1; 13 nucleotides match TRBD2. Germline CDR1 is SQVTM and CDR2 is ANQGSEA. The CDR3 length is 15 residues. As DNA, the CDR3 is TGCAGCGTTGAAGACACTAGCGGGAGGGATTATGAGCGGTTCTTC. Its translation: CSVEDTSGRDYERFF.

A word on this clonotype: Its ends do not fully match the called genes, so a read error is possible. The chain couples TRBV5-1 to TRBJ1-2; TRBD1 might be the D (5 bases). There are 15 residues in the CDR3. Germline CDR1 and CDR2: SGHRS and YFSETQ. CDR3 coding DNA: TGCGTCAGCAGCTTATCGCTGGGGGTCGACTATGGCTACACCTTC. It codes for CVSSLSLGVDYGYTF.

V gene TRBV6-1 combines with J gene TRBJ2-7; 7 bases map to TRBD1. Germline loops: CDR1 MNHNS, CDR2 SASEGT. The CDR3 is made up of 14 amino acids. Unmatched junction bases numbered 8, after V lost 6 bases and J lost 3 bases. In DNA form, the CDR3 reads TGTGCCAGCAGAATGACAGGGAGCTACTACGAGCAGTACTTC. Protein: CASRMTGSYYEQYF.

This rearrangement joins TRBV13 to TRBJ1-1; D perhaps matches TRBD1 (5 bases). The V end was cut by 5 bases, the J end by 6 bases, with 19 bases between. This CDR3 contains 15 residues. The germline gives CDR1 PRHDT, CDR2 FYEKMQ (reference sequence). CDR3 DNA: TGTGCCAGCAGCCTTTGGACATCTTCTTATTCTGAAGCTTTCTTT. Its protein is CASSLWTSSYSEAFF.

This clonotype was counted once. The junction does not match germline at one end; this may be a read error. The J gene is TRBJ2-1, the V gene TRBV11-3, with D unresolved. The CDR3 is 11 residues long. Germline CDR1 SGHNT, CDR2 YENEEA. The CDR3 loop is CARSLFSEQFF. CDR3 DNA sequence: TGTGCCAGAAGCTTATTTAGTGAGCAGTTCTTC.

The chain uses TRBV28 and TRBJ2-5; 8 bases fit TRBD1. The CDR3 extends over 13 amino acids. Per germline, CDR1 MDHEN and CDR2 SYDVKM. The trim removed 11 bases at V and 3 bases at J, leaving 8 bases unmatched. The CDR3 loop reads CAGWTGPEETQYF. CDR3 sequence (DNA): TGTGCCGGCTGGACAGGGCCAGAAGAGACCCAGTACTTC.

Points on this clonotype: One base away lies a much larger clone, so this may be a sequencing read error. V usage is TRBV6-1 and J usage is TRBJ2-1; D is unclear. This CDR3 is built from 11 residues. Trimming took 1 base from V and 15 from J, leaving 10 bases between them. Germline V lookup: CDR1 MNHNS, CDR2 SASEGT. The CDR3 sequence is CASSEEDWLFF. CDR3 sequence (DNA): TGTGCCAGCAGTGAAGAGGATTGGCTGTTCTTC.

This clonotype appeared once. This could be a read error, since a much larger clone is one nucleotide away. V and J are TRBV5-1 and TRBJ2-1; the match to TRBD1 covers 8 bases. This CDR3 spans 15 amino acids. Germline V gives CDR1 SGHRS, CDR2 YFSETQ. CDR3 in DNA: TGCGCCAGCAGCTTGGGGACAGGGTCCTACAATAAGCAGTTCTTC. Its translation: CASSLGTGSYNKQFF.

This clonotype was detected only once. Its ends do not fully match the called genes, so a read error is possible. The chain employs TRBV14 and TRBJ2-3; no firm D call. CDR3 length: 13 residues. Per germline, CDR1 SGHDN and CDR2 FVKESK. CDR3 loop: CASSRGYTDMQYF. The CDR3 nucleotides are TGTGCAAGCAGCCGAGGATATACAGATATGCAGTATTTT.

On this clonotype itself: The junction differs from germline at one of its ends, possibly a read error. Here the CDR3 reads CASSGAGAIDTYEQCF. The CDR3 DNA is TGTGCCAGCAGTGGAGCCGGGGCTATCGACACCTACGAGCAGTGCTTC. The chain combines TRBV28 with TRBJ2-7; the D gene could be TRBD1 or TRBD2 (5 bases each). This CDR3 contains 16 residues. Germline V lookup: CDR1 MDHEN, CDR2 SYDVKM.

This clonotype appeared a few times. The chain employs TRBV28 and TRBJ1-2; weak D call: TRBD1 (6 bases). The CDR3 sequence is 13 residues long. CDR1 is MDHEN, CDR2 SYDVKM, per germline. Trimming stripped 2 bases from V and 4 bases from J, with 8 bases between. CDR3 sequence reads: CASSLGGAYGYTF. For the CDR3, the DNA is TGTGCCAGCAGTTTAGGGGGGGCCTATGGCTACACCTTC.

The rearrangement links TRBV6-5 to TRBJ2-2; weak D call: TRBD2 (6 bases). The V end lost 2 bases, the J end lost 2 bases, and 15 bases lay between the germline ends. The CDR3 is made up of 17 amino acids. Germline CDR1 MNHEY, CDR2 SVGAGI. CDR3 in amino acids: CASSYGALAINTGELFF. The CDR3 nucleotides read TGTGCCAGCAGTTACGGGGCTCTAGCGATTAACACCGGGGAGCTGTTTTTT.

The V gene is TRBV29-1, the J gene TRBJ1-1; possible D gene TRBD1, 5 bases. Germline V gene sequence: CDR1 SQVTM, CDR2 ANQGSEA. The CDR3 covers 12 residues. V was clipped by 1 base and J by 14 bases, with 17 bases between them. In DNA, the CDR3 is TGCAGCGTTGAAGGGTCGGGGACTGAAGTATTCTTT. Its translation is CSVEGSGTEVFF.

A note on this clonotype: This may be a read error: a much more frequent sequence differs by one nucleotide. This CDR3 fails to terminate in the conserved phenylalanine or tryptophan, so it likely reflects a read error. V is TRBV12-3 or TRBV12-4 and J is TRBJ2-7; D possibly corresponds to TRBD2 (5 bases). Trimming removed 1 base from V and 0 bases from J, with 10 bases in between. The length of the CDR3 is 15 residues. This CDR3 is CASSLGAVLSYEQYL. CDR3 nucleotides: TGTGCCAGCAGTTTAGGAGCGGTCCTCTCCTACGAGCAGTACCTC.

A remark on this clonotype: Being one base from a much bigger clone, this may be a read error. The chain employs TRBV6-1 and TRBJ2-3; D may be TRBD1 or TRBD2 (5 bases each). V was cut by 10 bases and J by 9 bases, with 14 bases left in between. Germline V gives CDR1 MNHNS, CDR2 SASEGT. The CDR3 contains 11 residues. The chain's CDR3 is CANSRQRTQYF. In DNA, the CDR3 is TGTGCCAACAGCAGACAGCGGACGCAGTATTTT.

As regards this clonotype: The germline gene is not matched at one end of the junction; a read error may be the cause. The V and J genes are TRBV5-4 and TRBJ2-2, with D perhaps assigned TRBD1 or TRBD2 (6 bases each). CDR1 and CDR2 (germline): SGHNT, YYREEE (reference sequence). This CDR3 has 14 residues. The CDR3, as DNA: TGTGCCAGCAGGAGGGGGGCAGAGACCGGGGATCTGTTTTTT. Encoded protein: CASRRGAETGDLFF.

This chain joins TRBV28 and TRBJ2-2; 8 bases agree with TRBD2. This CDR3 has 15 amino acids. Germline V gene lookup returns CDR1 MDHEN and CDR2 SYDVKM. V gave up 6 bases and J gave up 7 bases; unmatched junction bases: 10. CDR3 region: CASSPGLVRSGELFF. CDR3 sequence (DNA): TGTGCCAGCAGCCCGGGACTAGTGAGGAGCGGGGAGCTGTTTTTT. The variable domain in full, completed from reference TRBV28 and TRBJ2-2, reads DVKVTQSSRYLVKRTGEKVFLECVQDMDHENMFWYRQDPGLGLRLIYFSYDVKMKEKGDIPEGYSVSREKKERFSLILESASTNQTSMYLCASSPGLVRSGELFFGEGSRLTVL.

This clonotype was recorded only once. It is unclear where the CDR3 begins or ends on the DNA, so no DNA is shown, and the CDR3 is as TCRdb lists it. The chain employs TRBV29-1 and TRBJ2-3; TRBD1, the D gene given by the table, was not confirmed from the DNA. 14 amino acids form the CDR3, both terminal residues included. CDR1 is SQVTM, CDR2 ANQGSEA, per germline. The CDR3 here is CSAEVGQGTDTRYF.

This clonotype was counted ten times or more. The rearrangement uses TRBV11-2 and TRBJ2-2; D might be TRBD2 (5 bases). Germline CDR1 SGHAT, CDR2 FQNNGV. CDR3 length: 15 residues. The germline V and J ends were trimmed by 2 bases and 3 bases, with 10 bases remaining between them. The DNA for the CDR3 is TGTGCCAGCAGCTTAACTTTGGAGGACACCGGGGAGCTGTTTTTT. Amino acid sequence: CASSLTLEDTGELFF.

This clonotype occurred many times. This chain links TRBV29-1 with TRBJ2-5; 9 bases fit TRBD1. J lost 4 bases, V lost 6 bases, and 3 bases had no gene match. CDR3 length: 12 amino acids. Germline lookup yields CDR1 SQVTM and CDR2 ANQGSEA. The CDR3 protein is CSVGQGLETQYF. Here the CDR3 DNA reads TGCAGCGTGGGACAGGGTCTAGAGACCCAGTACTTC.

As for this clonotype: The junction shows a germline mismatch at one end, possibly a read error. This chain uses TRBV4-2 with TRBJ2-7, with D possibly being TRBD2 (6 bases). The CDR3 has 15 residues. CDR1 is LGHNA and CDR2 is YNFKEQ in the germline V gene. CDR3 in amino acids: CVSSPGGDASYEQYF. Here the CDR3 DNA reads TGTGTCAGCAGCCCTGGAGGGGACGCTTCCTACGAGCAGTACTTC.

The chain recombines TRBV5-4 with TRBJ1-4, with 7 bases fitting TRBD1. The germline V gene encodes CDR1 SGHNT and CDR2 YYREEE (reference sequence). The CDR3 has 15 residues. V lost 0 bases, J lost 7 bases, and 6 bases stayed unmatched. The CDR3: CASSLAEQGSEKLFF. The CDR3 nucleotides read TGTGCCAGCAGCTTGGCGGAACAGGGGAGTGAAAAACTGTTTTTT. Looking up the rest from reference TRBV5-4 and TRBJ1-4 gives the full variable domain: ETGVTQSPTHLIKTRGQQVTLRCSSQSGHNTVSWYQQALGQGPQFIFQYYREEENGRGNFPPRFSGLQFPNYSSELNVNALELDDSALYLCASSLAEQGSEKLFFGSGTQLSVL.

With respect to this clonotype: A much larger clone lies one base from this, so it may be a read error. The genes are TRBV11-2 and TRBJ2-5; D not resolved. Between the trimmed V and J ends, which lost 5 bases and 4 bases, there was a span of 8 bases. In germline, CDR1 is SGHAT, CDR2 FQNNGV. The CDR3 is 12 amino acids. In DNA form, the CDR3 reads TGTGCCAGCAGCACGTACCGAGAGACCCAGTACTTC. It specifies CASSTYRETQYF.

Concerning this clonotype itself: Its ends do not fully match the called genes, so a read error is possible. The genes are TRBV11-2 and TRBJ2-5, with D perhaps matching TRBD2 (6 bases). The CDR3 consists of 12 residues. Germline V lookup: CDR1 SGHAT, CDR2 FQNNGV. CDR3 DNA sequence: TGTGCCAGTAGCCGGGGGTCGGAGACCCGGTACTTC. This codes for CASSRGSETRYF.